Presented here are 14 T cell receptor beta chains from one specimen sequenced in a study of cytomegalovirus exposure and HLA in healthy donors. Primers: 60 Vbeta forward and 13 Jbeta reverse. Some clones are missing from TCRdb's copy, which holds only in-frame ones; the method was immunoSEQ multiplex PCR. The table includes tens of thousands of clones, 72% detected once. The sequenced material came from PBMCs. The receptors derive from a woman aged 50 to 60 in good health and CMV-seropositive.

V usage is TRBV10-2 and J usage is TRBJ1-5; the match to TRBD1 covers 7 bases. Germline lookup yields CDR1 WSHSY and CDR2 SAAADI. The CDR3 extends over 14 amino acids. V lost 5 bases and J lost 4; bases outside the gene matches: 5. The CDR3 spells CASSKGTANQPQHF. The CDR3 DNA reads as TGCGCCAGCAGTAAAGGGACAGCGAATCAGCCCCAGCATTTT.

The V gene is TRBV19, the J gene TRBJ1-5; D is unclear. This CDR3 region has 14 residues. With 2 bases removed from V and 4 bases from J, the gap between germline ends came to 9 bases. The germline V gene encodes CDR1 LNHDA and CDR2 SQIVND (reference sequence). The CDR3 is CASSITRQNQPQHF. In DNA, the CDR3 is TGTGCCAGTAGTATAACACGCCAGAATCAGCCCCAGCATTTT.

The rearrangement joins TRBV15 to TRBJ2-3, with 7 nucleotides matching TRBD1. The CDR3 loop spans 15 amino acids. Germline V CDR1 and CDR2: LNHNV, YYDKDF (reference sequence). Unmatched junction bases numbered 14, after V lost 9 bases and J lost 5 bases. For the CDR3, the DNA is TGTGCCACAAGACAGGGAGTTACCGGTGGAGATACGCAGTATTTT. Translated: CATRQGVTGGDTQYF.

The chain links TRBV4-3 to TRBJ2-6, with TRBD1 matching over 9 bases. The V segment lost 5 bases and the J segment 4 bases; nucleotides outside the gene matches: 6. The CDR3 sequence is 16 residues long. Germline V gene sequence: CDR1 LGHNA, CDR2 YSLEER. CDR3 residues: CASSAQQGAGANVLTF. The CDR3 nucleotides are TGCGCCAGCAGCGCTCAACAGGGGGCCGGGGCCAACGTCCTGACTTTC.

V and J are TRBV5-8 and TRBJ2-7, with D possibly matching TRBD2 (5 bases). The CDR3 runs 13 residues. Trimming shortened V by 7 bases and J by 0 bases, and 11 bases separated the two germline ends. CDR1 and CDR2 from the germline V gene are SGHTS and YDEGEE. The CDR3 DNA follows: TGTGCCAGCGGCCCGGAGGACTCCTACGAGCAGTACTTC. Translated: CASGPEDSYEQYF.

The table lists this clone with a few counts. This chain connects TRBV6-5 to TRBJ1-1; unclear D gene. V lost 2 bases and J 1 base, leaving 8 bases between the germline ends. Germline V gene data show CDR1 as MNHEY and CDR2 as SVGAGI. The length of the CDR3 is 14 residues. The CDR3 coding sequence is TGTGCCAGCAGTTACGTTAGTGGGAACACTGAAGCTTTCTTT. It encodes CASSYVSGNTEAFF.

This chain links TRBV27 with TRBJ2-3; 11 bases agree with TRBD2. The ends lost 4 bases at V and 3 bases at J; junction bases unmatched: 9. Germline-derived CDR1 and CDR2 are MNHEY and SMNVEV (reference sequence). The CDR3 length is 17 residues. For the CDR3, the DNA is TGTGCCAGCAGTTCGTACATAGCGGGGGGGCCAACAGATACGCAGTATTTT. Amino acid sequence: CASSSYIAGGPTDTQYF.

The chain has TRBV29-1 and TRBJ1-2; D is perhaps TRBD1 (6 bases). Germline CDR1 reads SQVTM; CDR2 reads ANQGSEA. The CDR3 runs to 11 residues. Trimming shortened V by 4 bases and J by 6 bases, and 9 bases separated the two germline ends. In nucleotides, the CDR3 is TGCAGCGTTGGACAGGTCCATGGCTACACCTTC. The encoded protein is CSVGQVHGYTF.

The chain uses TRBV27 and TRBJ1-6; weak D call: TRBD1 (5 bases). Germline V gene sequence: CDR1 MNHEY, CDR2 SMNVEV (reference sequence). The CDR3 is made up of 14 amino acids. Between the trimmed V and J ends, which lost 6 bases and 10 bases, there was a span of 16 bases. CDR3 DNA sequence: TGTGCCAGCAGCCTAGACAGCCAGGGCTCACCCCTCCACTTT. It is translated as CASSLDSQGSPLHF.

Written as DNA, the CDR3 is TGTGCCAGCAGCGACTTCAGTAACCAAGAGACCCAGTACTTC. The encoded protein is CASSDFSNQETQYF. The rearrangement joins TRBV7-2 to TRBJ2-5, with D unclear. The germline CDR1 and CDR2 sequences are SGHTA and FQGNSA. Trimming left V 5 bases short and J 0 bases short, with 10 bases between. The CDR3 runs 14 residues.

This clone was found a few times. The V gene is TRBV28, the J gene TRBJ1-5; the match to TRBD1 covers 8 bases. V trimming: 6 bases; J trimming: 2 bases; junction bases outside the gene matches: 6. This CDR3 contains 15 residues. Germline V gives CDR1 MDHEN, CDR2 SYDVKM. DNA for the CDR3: TGTGCCAGCAGAATTCAGGGGGCCGGCAATCAGCCCCAGCATTTT. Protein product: CASRIQGAGNQPQHF.

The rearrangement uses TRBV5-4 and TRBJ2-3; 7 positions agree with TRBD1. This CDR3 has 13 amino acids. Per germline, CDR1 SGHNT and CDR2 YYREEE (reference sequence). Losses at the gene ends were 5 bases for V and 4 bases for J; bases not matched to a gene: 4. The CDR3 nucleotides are TGTGCCAGCAGGCCTACAGGGGCAGATACGCAGTATTTT. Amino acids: CASRPTGADTQYF.

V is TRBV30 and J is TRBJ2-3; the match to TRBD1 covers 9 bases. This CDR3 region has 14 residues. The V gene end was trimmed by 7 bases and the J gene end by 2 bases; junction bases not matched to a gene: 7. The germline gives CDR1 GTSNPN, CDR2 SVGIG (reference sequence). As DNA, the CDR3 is TGTGCCTTGAACAGGGGGCAGGTCACAGATACGCAGTATTTT. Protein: CALNRGQVTDTQYF.

The CDR3 spells CSAGSQGPQHF. Here the CDR3 DNA reads TGCAGTGCTGGATCTCAGGGCCCCCAGCATTTT. The chain is built from TRBV20-1 and TRBJ1-5; perhaps TRBD1 as D (5 bases). Per germline, CDR1 DFQATT and CDR2 SNEGSKA (reference sequence). Trimming shortened V by 5 bases and J by 10 bases, and 12 bases separated the two germline ends. This CDR3 comprises 11 residues.